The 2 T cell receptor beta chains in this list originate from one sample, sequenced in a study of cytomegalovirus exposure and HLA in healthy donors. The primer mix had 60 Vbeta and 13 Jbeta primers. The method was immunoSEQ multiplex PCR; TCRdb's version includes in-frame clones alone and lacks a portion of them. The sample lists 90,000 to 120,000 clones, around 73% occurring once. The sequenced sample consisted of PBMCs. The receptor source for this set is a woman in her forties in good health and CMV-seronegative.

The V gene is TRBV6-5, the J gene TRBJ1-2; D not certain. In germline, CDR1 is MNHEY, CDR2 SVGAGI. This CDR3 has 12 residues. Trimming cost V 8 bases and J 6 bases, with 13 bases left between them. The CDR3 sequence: CASGTRGHGYTF. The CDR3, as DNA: TGTGCCAGCGGCACCCGAGGGCATGGCTACACCTTC.

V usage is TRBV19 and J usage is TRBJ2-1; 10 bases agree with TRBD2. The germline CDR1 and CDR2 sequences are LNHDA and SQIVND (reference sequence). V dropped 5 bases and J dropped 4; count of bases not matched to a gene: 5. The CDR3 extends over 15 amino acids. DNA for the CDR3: TGTGCCAGTAGTGACGGAGCGGGAGGGTACAATGAGCAGTTCTTC. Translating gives CASSDGAGGYNEQFF.